This TCR beta chain derives from a study of cytomegalovirus exposure and HLA in healthy donors. Study-wide results and limits: Some TCR beta chains (more than 150 of them) were listed as cytomegalovirus-associated. Within the data, a cluster of highly shared sequence variants was likely a sequencing artifact. Per a later analysis, HLA-associated TCR beta chains showed more clonal expansion than other, equally common TCR beta chains. Cytomegalovirus status, reportedly, was diagnosed with high specificity and sensitivity by the classifier.

PCR primers comprised 60 Vbeta and 13 Jbeta primers. Only in-frame clones appear in the TCRdb table, and some are missing; sequencing was by immunoSEQ multiplex PCR. The sample has some 110,000 clones; over 60% are singletons. Germline assignment: CDR1 MNHNS and CDR2 SASEGT. This CDR3 is 13 amino acids long. Trimming left V 8 bases short and J 3 bases short, with 13 bases between. About this clone: Its target is unknown.

The receptor was derived from a man in his 60s in good health and CMV-seropositive. Material: PBMCs. V usage is TRBV6-1 and J usage is TRBJ1-1; weak D call: TRBD1 (6 bases). CDR3 coding DNA: TGTGCCAGCGTATACAGGGCCCACACTGAAGCTTTCTTT. Amino acids: CASVYRAHTEAFF.